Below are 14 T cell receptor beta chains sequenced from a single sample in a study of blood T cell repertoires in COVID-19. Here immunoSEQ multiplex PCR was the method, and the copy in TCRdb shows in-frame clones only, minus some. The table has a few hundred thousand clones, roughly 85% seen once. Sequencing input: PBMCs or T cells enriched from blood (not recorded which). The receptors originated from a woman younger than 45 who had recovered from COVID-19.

The CDR3 sequence is CASRGQLEEKLFF. CDR3 DNA sequence: TGTGCCAGCAGGGGACAGTTAGAAGAAAAACTGTTTTTT. The genes are TRBV25-1 and TRBJ1-4; 7 bases match TRBD1. The CDR3 runs 13 residues. The J segment lost 8 bases and the V segment lost 6 bases, leaving 6 bases of the junction unmatched. In germline, CDR1 is MGHDK, CDR2 SYGVNS.

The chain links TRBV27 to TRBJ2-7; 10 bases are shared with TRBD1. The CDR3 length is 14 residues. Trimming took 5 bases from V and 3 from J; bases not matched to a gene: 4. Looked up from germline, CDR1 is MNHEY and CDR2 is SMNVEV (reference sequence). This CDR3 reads CASSLDRGGYEQYF. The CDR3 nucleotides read TGTGCCAGCAGTCTGGACAGGGGGGGCTACGAGCAGTACTTC.

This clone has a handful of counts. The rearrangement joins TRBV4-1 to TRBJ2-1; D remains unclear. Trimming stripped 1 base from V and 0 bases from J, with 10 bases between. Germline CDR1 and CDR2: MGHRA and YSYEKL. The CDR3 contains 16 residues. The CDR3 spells CASSQVPDSSYNEQFF. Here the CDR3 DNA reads TGCGCCAGCAGCCAAGTCCCCGACTCCTCCTACAATGAGCAGTTCTTC.

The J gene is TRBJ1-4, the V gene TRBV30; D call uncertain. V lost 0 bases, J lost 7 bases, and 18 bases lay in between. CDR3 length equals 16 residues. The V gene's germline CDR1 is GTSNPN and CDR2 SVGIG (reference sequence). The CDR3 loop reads CAWSVPLWTRGEKLFF. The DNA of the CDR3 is TGTGCCTGGAGTGTCCCTTTATGGACCCGGGGTGAAAAACTGTTTTTT.

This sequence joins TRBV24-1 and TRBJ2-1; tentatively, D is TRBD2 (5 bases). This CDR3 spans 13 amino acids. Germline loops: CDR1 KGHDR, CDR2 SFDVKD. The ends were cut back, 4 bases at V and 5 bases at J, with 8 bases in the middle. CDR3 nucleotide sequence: TGTGCCACCAGTGAGCCCGGGGACAATGAGCAGTTCTTC. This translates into CATSEPGDNEQFF.

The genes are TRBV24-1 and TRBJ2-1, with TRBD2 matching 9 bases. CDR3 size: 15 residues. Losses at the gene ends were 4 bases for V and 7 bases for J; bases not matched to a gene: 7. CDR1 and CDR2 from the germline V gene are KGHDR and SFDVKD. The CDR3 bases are TGTGCCACCAGTGACCACCTAGCGGGATCGAATGAGCAGTTCTTC. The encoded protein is CATSDHLAGSNEQFF.

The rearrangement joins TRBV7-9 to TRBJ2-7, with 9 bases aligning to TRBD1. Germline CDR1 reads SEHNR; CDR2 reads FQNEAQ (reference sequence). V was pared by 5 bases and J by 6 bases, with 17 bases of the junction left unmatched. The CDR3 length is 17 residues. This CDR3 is CASSPLKVGTGSLEQYF. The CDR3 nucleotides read TGTGCCAGCAGCCCTTTAAAGGTGGGGACAGGGTCCCTCGAGCAGTACTTC.

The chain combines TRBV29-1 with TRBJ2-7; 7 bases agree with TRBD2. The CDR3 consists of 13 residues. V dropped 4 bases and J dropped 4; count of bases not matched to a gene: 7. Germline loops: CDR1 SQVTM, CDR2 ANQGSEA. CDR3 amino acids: CSVVSGRDYEQYF. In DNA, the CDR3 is TGCAGCGTTGTCTCAGGGAGGGATTACGAGCAGTACTTC.

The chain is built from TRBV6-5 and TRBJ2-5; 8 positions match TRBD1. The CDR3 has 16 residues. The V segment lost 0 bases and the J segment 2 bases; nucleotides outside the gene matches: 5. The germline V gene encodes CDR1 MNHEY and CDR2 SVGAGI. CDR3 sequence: CASSYSRTGHQETQYF. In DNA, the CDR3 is TGTGCCAGCAGTTACTCGCGGACAGGGCATCAAGAGACCCAGTACTTC.

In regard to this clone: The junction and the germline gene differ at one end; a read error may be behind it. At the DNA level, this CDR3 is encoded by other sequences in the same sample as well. In nucleotides, the CDR3 is TGTGCCACCAGCCGAGACAGGAACACTGAAGCTTTCTTT. Its protein product is CATSRDRNTEAFF. This chain joins TRBV15 and TRBJ1-1; TRBD1 might be the D (5 bases). The V gene's germline CDR1 is LNHNV and CDR2 YYDKDF (reference sequence). The CDR3 consists of 13 residues.

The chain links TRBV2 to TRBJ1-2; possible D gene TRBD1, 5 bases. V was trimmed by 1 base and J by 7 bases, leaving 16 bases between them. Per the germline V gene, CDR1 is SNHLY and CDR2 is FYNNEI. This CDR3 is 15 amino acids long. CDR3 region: CASSEGSAGWAGYTF. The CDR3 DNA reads TGTGCCAGCAGTGAAGGTTCGGCAGGGTGGGCTGGCTACACCTTC. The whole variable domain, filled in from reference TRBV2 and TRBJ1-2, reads EPEVTQTPSHQVTQMGQEVILRCVPISNHLYFYWYRQILGQKVEFLVSFYNNEISEKSEIFDDQFSVERPDGSNFTLKIRSTKLEDSAMYFCASSEGSAGWAGYTFGSGTRLTVV.

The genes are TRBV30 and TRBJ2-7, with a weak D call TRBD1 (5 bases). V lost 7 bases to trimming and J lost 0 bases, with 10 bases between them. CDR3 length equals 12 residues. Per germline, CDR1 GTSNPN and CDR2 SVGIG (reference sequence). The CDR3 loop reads CASDQGSYEQYF. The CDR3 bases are TGTGCCTCGGATCAGGGCTCCTACGAGCAGTACTTC.

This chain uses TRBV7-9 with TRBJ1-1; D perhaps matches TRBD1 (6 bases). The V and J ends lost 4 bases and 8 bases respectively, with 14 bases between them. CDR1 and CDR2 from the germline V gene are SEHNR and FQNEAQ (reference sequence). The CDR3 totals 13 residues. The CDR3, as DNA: TGTGCCAGCAGCTCCCGGACAGCGGGGGAAGCTTTCTTT. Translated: CASSSRTAGEAFF.

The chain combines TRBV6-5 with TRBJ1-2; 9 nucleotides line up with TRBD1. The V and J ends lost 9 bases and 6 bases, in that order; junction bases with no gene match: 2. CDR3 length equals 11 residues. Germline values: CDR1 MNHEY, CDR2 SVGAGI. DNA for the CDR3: TGTGCCAGGAGGACAGGGGATGGCTACACCTTC. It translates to CARRTGDGYTF.